A selection of T cell receptor beta chains follows, all from one sample in a study of cytomegalovirus exposure and HLA in healthy donors. Data came from immunoSEQ multiplex PCR; TCRdb stores just in-frame clones and leaves some out. Its table records about 60,000 clones. Sequencing was performed on PBMCs. The receptors here all came from a boy aged 10-17 years in good health and CMV-seronegative. Both conserved end residues are part of each CDR3. A D gene is named only where the DNA matches it firmly.

J: TRBJ2-1
D: .
length: 11
V: TRBV25-1
CDR3: CASSSGLAQFF
DNA: TGTGCCAGCAGTTCGGGACTGGCGCAGTTCTTC

J: TRBJ2-7
D: .
length: 14
V: TRBV5-1
CDR3: CASSLGDSSYEQYF
DNA: TGCGCCAGCAGCTTGGGCGACAGCTCCTACGAGCAGTACTTC

J: TRBJ2-7
D: TRBD2
length: 15
V: TRBV9
CDR3: CASSDGTSGSYEQYF
DNA: TGTGCCAGCAGCGACGGGACTAGCGGTTCCTACGAGCAGTACTTC

J: TRBJ2-1
D: .
length: 13
V: TRBV7-3
CDR3: CASSLGSQNEQFF
DNA: TGTGCCAGCAGCCTCGGGAGTCAGAATGAGCAGTTCTTC

J: TRBJ1-5
D: .
length: 14
V: TRBV4-1
CDR3: CASSQERGIQPQHF
DNA: TGCGCCAGCAGCCAAGAAAGAGGGATTCAGCCCCAGCATTTT

J: TRBJ1-3
D: TRBD1
length: 15
V: TRBV7-9
CDR3: CATGRGDRGGNTIYF
DNA: TGTGCGACGGGCCGGGGGGACAGGGGCGGAAACACCATATATTTT

J: TRBJ2-5
D: .
length: 14
V: TRBV5-1
CDR3: CASSLDVRQETQYF
DNA: TGCGCCAGCAGCTTGGATGTCCGGCAAGAGACCCAGTACTTC

J: TRBJ1-1
D: .
length: 14
V: TRBV19
CDR3: CASSIGQVNTEAFF
DNA: TGTGCCAGTAGTATAGGTCAGGTGAACACTGAAGCTTTCTTT

J: TRBJ1-5
D: .
length: 15
V: TRBV27
CDR3: CASSLSQNSNQPQHF
DNA: TGTGCCAGCAGTTTATCCCAGAATAGCAATCAGCCCCAGCATTTT

J: TRBJ2-7
D: TRBD1
length: 14
V: TRBV7-3
CDR3: CASSLTGGVYEQYF
DNA: TGTGCCAGCAGTTTAACAGGGGGCGTCTACGAGCAGTACTTC

J: TRBJ2-2
D: .
length: 12
V: TRBV7-8
CDR3: CASSLTDGELFF
DNA: TGTGCCAGCAGCTTAACTGACGGGGAGCTGTTTTTT

J: TRBJ2-1
D: TRBD2
length: 13
V: TRBV19
CDR3: CASRLAGSNEQFF
DNA: TGTGCCAGCCGACTAGCGGGAAGCAATGAGCAGTTCTTC

J: TRBJ1-4
D: TRBD1
length: 13
V: TRBV5-8
CDR3: CATAGGRYEKLFF
DNA: TGTGCCACCGCAGGGGGCCGGTATGAAAAACTGTTTTTT

J: TRBJ1-2
D: .
length: 15
V: TRBV19
CDR3: CASTTLRFKHYGYTF
DNA: TGTGCCAGTACTACCCTGCGTTTTAAACACTATGGCTACACCTTC

J: TRBJ2-3
D: TRBD2
length: 16
V: TRBV4-3
CDR3: CASSQGNVAGGDTQYF
DNA: TGCGCCAGCAGCCAAGGAAACGTAGCGGGAGGAGATACGCAGTATTTT

J: TRBJ1-1
D: .
length: 14
V: TRBV5-4
CDR3: CASSLLQGRTEAFF
DNA: TGTGCCAGCAGCTTGTTACAGGGACGCACTGAAGCTTTCTTT

J: TRBJ2-1
D: .
length: 15
V: TRBV6-5
CDR3: CASSYAQGSYNEQFF
DNA: TGTGCCAGCAGTTACGCACAGGGATCCTACAATGAGCAGTTCTTC

J: TRBJ2-7
D: .
length: 13
V: TRBV6-5
CDR3: CASSRGRSVEQYF
DNA: TGTGCCAGCAGTCGCGGCCGGTCGGTCGAGCAGTACTTC

J: TRBJ1-2
D: .
length: 17
V: TRBV6-4
CDR3: CASSNAWAWVNNYGYTF
DNA: TGTGCCAGCAGCAACGCCTGGGCTTGGGTGAATAACTATGGCTACACCTTC

J: TRBJ2-7
D: .
length: 15
V: TRBV7-8
CDR3: CASSSARTAPYEQYF
DNA: TGTGCCAGCAGCTCCGCCAGGACAGCCCCCTACGAGCAGTACTTC

J: TRBJ2-7
D: .
length: 13
V: TRBV4-3
CDR3: CASSQQPGYEQYF
DNA: TGCGCCAGCAGCCAACAGCCAGGCTACGAGCAGTACTTC

J: TRBJ1-3
D: .
length: 13
V: TRBV27
CDR3: CASSLSFGNTIYF
DNA: TGTGCCAGCAGTTTGAGCTTCGGAAACACCATATATTTT

J: TRBJ2-7
D: .
length: 12
V: TRBV30
CDR3: CAWTSGEYEQYF
DNA: TGTGCCTGGACCAGCGGAGAGTACGAGCAGTACTTC

J: TRBJ1-2
D: .
length: 14
V: TRBV7-9
CDR3: CASSPPGGNYGYTF
DNA: TGTGCCAGCAGCCCCCCGGGAGGGAATTATGGCTACACCTTC

J: TRBJ1-1
D: .
length: 14
V: TRBV28
CDR3: CASSLQVVNTEAFF
DNA: TGTGCCAGCAGTTTGCAGGTAGTGAACACTGAAGCTTTCTTT

J: TRBJ1-4
D: TRBD1
length: 15
V: TRBV5-1
CDR3: CASSLVGQGNEKLFF
DNA: TGCGCCAGCAGCTTGGTGGGACAGGGAAATGAAAAACTGTTTTTT

J: TRBJ2-2
D: TRBD2
length: 14
V: TRBV9
CDR3: CASWAGAVDGELFF
DNA: TGTGCCAGCTGGGCGGGAGCGGTTGACGGGGAGCTGTTTTTT

J: TRBJ2-7
D: .
length: 15
V: TRBV11-2
CDR3: CASSLEGTPSREQYF
DNA: TGTGCCAGCAGCTTAGAAGGGACACCAAGTCGCGAGCAGTACTTC

J: TRBJ1-5
D: .
length: 13
V: TRBV19
CDR3: CASSIPGYQPQHF
DNA: TGTGCCAGTAGTATTCCGGGTTATCAGCCCCAGCATTTT